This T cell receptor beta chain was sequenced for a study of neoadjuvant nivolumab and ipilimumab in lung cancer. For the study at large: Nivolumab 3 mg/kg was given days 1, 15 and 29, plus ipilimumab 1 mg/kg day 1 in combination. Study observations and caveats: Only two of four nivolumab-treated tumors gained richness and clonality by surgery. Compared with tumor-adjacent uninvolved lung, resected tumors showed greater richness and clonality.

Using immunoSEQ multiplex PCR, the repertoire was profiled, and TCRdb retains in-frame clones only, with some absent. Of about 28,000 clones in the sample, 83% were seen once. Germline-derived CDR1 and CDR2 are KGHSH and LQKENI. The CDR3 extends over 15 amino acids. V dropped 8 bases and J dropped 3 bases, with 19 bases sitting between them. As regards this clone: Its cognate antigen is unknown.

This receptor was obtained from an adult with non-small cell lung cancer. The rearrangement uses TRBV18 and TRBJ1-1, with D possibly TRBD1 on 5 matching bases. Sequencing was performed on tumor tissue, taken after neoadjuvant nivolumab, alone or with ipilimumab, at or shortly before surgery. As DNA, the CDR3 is TGTGCCAGCGCTACCTCACCCGAAGGGGACACTGAAGCTTTCTTT. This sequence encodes CASATSPEGDTEAFF.